The sequence of this T cell receptor beta chain was determined in a study of CD8 T cells in ankylosing spondylitis. Study-wide points: About 8 highly homologous variants made up a TCR beta motif that seemed to typify ankylosing spondylitis blood. Some motif variants were previously reported in reactive arthritis synovial fluid and blood.

Looked up from germline, CDR1 is DFQATT and CDR2 is SNEGSKA (reference sequence). V dropped 1 base and J dropped 3; count of bases not matched to a gene: 5. The CDR3 runs to 15 residues. TCRdb reprocessed the 5' RACE reads with MiXCR, giving one entry per CDR3 protein. The data contain more than 300,000 distinct CDR3 sequences, 7% to 9% of them singletons. This clonotype was observed at least ten times. Its target is unknown. The sequenced material came from blood, either unsorted or a sorted T cell fraction (not recorded which). This receptor was obtained from a male donor with ankylosing spondylitis. The chain uses TRBV20-1 and TRBJ2-7; 11 bases are a match to TRBD2. The CDR3 coding sequence is TGCAGTGCTAGAGGACTAGCGGGACCAAACTACGAGCAGTACTTC. Residues: CSARGLAGPNYEQYF.